Below, one T cell receptor (beta chain) is given with its context. Its specificity is not known. This CDR3 is also generated by other DNA sequences in the sample. V lost 0 bases, J lost 0 bases, and 4 bases lay in between. This CDR3 comprises 14 residues. The V gene's germline CDR1 is SGHRS and CDR2 YFSETQ. Every patient experienced relapse after autologous stem cell transplantation, and brentuximab vedotin exposure varied. Here immunoSEQ multiplex PCR was the method, and the copy in TCRdb shows in-frame clones only, minus some. The sample shows around 91,000 clones, 81% of them seen only once. This sample stems from a study of PD-1 blockade in classical Hodgkin lymphoma. Study details: Nivolumab was administered to patients intravenously at 3 mg/kg every 2 weeks. Study-wide results and limits: Baseline TCR diversity was reportedly lower in newly diagnosed patients than in healthy donors. It was reported as lower still in relapsed/refractory patients. Significant TCR diversity gains by C4D1 occurred in CD4+ but not CD8+ cells. Complete responders matched newly diagnosed patients in baseline diversity.

The V gene is TRBV5-1, the J gene TRBJ1-3; unclear D gene. The receptor comes from a human donor with classical Hodgkin lymphoma. The starting material was peripheral blood mononuclear cells (PBMCs), obtained before the second cycle of nivolumab. CDR3 nucleotides: TGCGCCAGCAGCTTGGGTGGCTCTGGAAACACCATATATTTT. Its translation is CASSLGGSGNTIYF. The full variable domain, with the rest looked up from reference TRBV5-1 and TRBJ1-3, is KAGVTQTPRYLIKTRGQQVTLSCSPISGHRSVSWYQQTPGQGLQFLFEYFSETQRNKGNFPGRFSGRQFSNSRSEMNVSTLELGDSALYLCASSLGGSGNTIYFGEGSWLTVV.